The 23 T cell receptor beta chains below were found in one sample sequenced in a study of blood T cell repertoires in COVID-19. Only in-frame clones appear in the TCRdb table, and some are missing; sequencing was by immunoSEQ multiplex PCR. The profile shows 110,000 to 150,000 clones, 88% of them singletons. Sample: peripheral blood. These TCRs come from a man between 65 and 79 years old with acute or convalescent COVID-19.

The chain employs TRBV29-1 and TRBJ2-1, with D tentatively TRBD2 (5 bases). The germline V and J ends were trimmed by 3 bases and 2 bases, with 11 bases remaining between them. This CDR3 comprises 14 residues. Germline CDR1 is SQVTM and CDR2 is ANQGSEA. This CDR3 is CSVDREKAYNEQFF. The CDR3 DNA sequence: TGCAGCGTTGATAGGGAGAAGGCCTACAATGAGCAGTTCTTC.

The V call is TRBV5-1, the J call TRBJ1-5; TRBD1 aligns across 9 bases. Germline V CDR1 and CDR2: SGHRS, YFSETQ. J was trimmed by 5 bases and V by 2 bases; bases with no gene match: 5. This CDR3 is built from 15 residues. CDR3 region: CASSLGTGPYQPQHF. The DNA of the CDR3 is TGCGCCAGCAGCTTAGGGACAGGGCCATATCAGCCCCAGCATTTT.

V gene TRBV5-1 combines with J gene TRBJ2-5, with TRBD2 matching 11 bases. There are 15 residues in the CDR3. Germline-derived CDR1 and CDR2 are SGHRS and YFSETQ. Trimming took 2 bases from V and 2 from J; bases not matched to a gene: 2. The CDR3 loop reads CASSLGLAGQETQYF. The CDR3 bases are TGCGCCAGCAGCTTAGGACTAGCGGGTCAAGAGACCCAGTACTTC.

This sequence joins TRBV28 and TRBJ2-5; 11 positions match TRBD2. Germline loops: CDR1 MDHEN, CDR2 SYDVKM. V shed 9 bases, J shed 3 bases, and the junction held 6 bases outside the gene matches. The CDR3 covers 14 residues. Here the CDR3 reads CASLAGGVEETQYF. CDR3 DNA: TGTGCCAGTCTAGCGGGAGGTGTAGAAGAGACCCAGTACTTC. Filled out from reference TRBV28 and TRBJ2-5, the complete variable domain reads DVKVTQSSRYLVKRTGEKVFLECVQDMDHENMFWYRQDPGLGLRLIYFSYDVKMKEKGDIPEGYSVSREKKERFSLILESASTNQTSMYLCASLAGGVEETQYFGPGTRLLVL.

V is TRBV5-1 and J is TRBJ1-5; a possible D gene is TRBD1 (5 bases). This CDR3 region has 14 residues. V lost 4 bases to trimming and J lost 7 bases, with 15 bases between them. CDR1 is SGHRS, CDR2 YFSETQ, per germline. The CDR3 DNA follows: TGCGCCAGCAGCCGAGGGACGGAGGGCCAGCCCCAGCATTTT. Translated: CASSRGTEGQPQHF.

The chain joins TRBV18 to TRBJ1-1; D uncertain. From germline, CDR1 is KGHSH and CDR2 LQKENI. CDR3 length: 15 amino acids. V was cut by 6 bases and J by 5 bases, with 19 bases left in between. The CDR3 spells CASSLMPSGGTEAFF. As DNA, the CDR3 is TGTGCCAGCTCTCTTATGCCAAGTGGAGGGACTGAAGCTTTCTTT. Combining the CDR3 with reference TRBV18 and TRBJ1-1 gives the whole variable domain NAGVMQNPRHLVRRRGQEARLRCSPMKGHSHVYWYRQLPEEGLKFMVYLQKENIIDESGMPKERFSAEFPKEGPSILRIQQVVRGDSAAYFCASSLMPSGGTEAFFGQGTRLTVV.

V is TRBV7-2 and J is TRBJ2-1, with 7 positions matching TRBD2. CDR1 is SGHTA, CDR2 FQGNSA, per germline. CDR3 length equals 16 residues. J was trimmed by 6 bases and V by 3 bases; bases with no gene match: 11. The CDR3 nucleotides read TGTGCCAGCAGCTTCTCGACTAGCCAGTATGGCAATGAGCAGTTCTTC. It specifies CASSFSTSQYGNEQFF.

The CDR3 region is CASDPGHSNQPQHF. The CDR3 bases are TGTGCCAGTGACCCAGGCCATAGCAATCAGCCCCAGCATTTT. J is TRBJ1-5 and V is TRBV19; D not resolved. The length of the CDR3 is 14 residues. CDR1 and CDR2 from the germline V gene are LNHDA and SQIVND (reference sequence). Trimming took off 8 bases at V and 0 bases at J, with 11 bases between the two ends.

The V call is TRBV5-4, the J call TRBJ2-7, with D tentatively TRBD2 (6 bases). Trimming shortened V by 4 bases and J by 2 bases, and 16 bases separated the two germline ends. The CDR3 runs 15 residues. CDR1 and CDR2 from the germline V gene are SGHNT and YYREEE (reference sequence). This chain's CDR3 is CASSLPRGPPYEQYF. The CDR3 nucleotides are TGTGCCAGCAGCCTCCCGCGGGGCCCCCCCTACGAGCAGTACTTC. Full variable domain (missing parts from reference TRBV5-4 and TRBJ2-7): ETGVTQSPTHLIKTRGQQVTLRCSSQSGHNTVSWYQQALGQGPQFIFQYYREEENGRGNFPPRFSGLQFPNYSSELNVNALELDDSALYLCASSLPRGPPYEQYFGPGTRLTVT.

This rearrangement joins TRBV9 to TRBJ1-1; tentative D call: TRBD1 (5 bases). Germline CDR1 SGDLS, CDR2 YYNGEE. The CDR3 is made up of 14 amino acids. V lost 4 bases and J 5 bases, leaving 15 bases between the germline ends. The CDR3 loop reads CASSTGGAGTEAFF. In DNA form, the CDR3 reads TGTGCCAGCAGCACGGGGGGAGCAGGGACTGAAGCTTTCTTT.

This clone was seen a single time. The V gene is TRBV19, the J gene TRBJ1-1; TRBD1 matches at 7 bases. CDR3 length: 15 amino acids. Germline assignment: CDR1 LNHDA and CDR2 SQIVND (reference sequence). After removal of 5 bases from V and 2 bases from J, the junction contained 8 bases not matched to a gene. The CDR3 region is CASSLGGTVNTEAFF. In nucleotides, the CDR3 is TGTGCCAGTAGTCTAGGGGGGACAGTTAACACTGAAGCTTTCTTT.

CDR3 coding DNA: TGTGCCAGCAGTGAAGACCCCCCAGGGCTAATCGGAAACACCATATATTTT. This codes for CASSEDPPGLIGNTIYF. The chain couples TRBV2 to TRBJ1-3, with a tentative D call TRBD1 (5 bases). The CDR3 runs to 17 residues. Germline values: CDR1 SNHLY, CDR2 FYNNEI. Trimming cost V 1 base and J 4 bases, with 17 bases left between them. Variable domain in full (rest from reference TRBV2 and TRBJ1-3): EPEVTQTPSHQVTQMGQEVILRCVPISNHLYFYWYRQILGQKVEFLVSFYNNEISEKSEIFDDQFSVERPDGSNFTLKIRSTKLEDSAMYFCASSEDPPGLIGNTIYFGEGSWLTVV.

V usage is TRBV28 and J usage is TRBJ2-1, with unresolved D. CDR1 is MDHEN and CDR2 is SYDVKM in the germline V gene. V dropped 5 bases and J dropped 7 bases, with 9 bases sitting between them. The CDR3 length is 12 residues. The CDR3 DNA reads TGTGCCAGCAGTCCCTATTTTAATGAGCAGTTCTTC. This codes for CASSPYFNEQFF.

This chain joins TRBV18 and TRBJ2-5; 7 bases map to TRBD1. The CDR3 is 16 amino acids. J lost 2 bases, V lost 2 bases, and 8 bases had no gene match. From germline, CDR1 is KGHSH and CDR2 LQKENI. DNA of the CDR3: TGTGCCAGCTCACCAAGTACAGGGGTTTTACAAGAGACCCAGTACTTC. This gives the protein CASSPSTGVLQETQYF.

The chain is built from TRBV19 and TRBJ1-2, with 12 bases aligning to TRBD1. Germline CDR1 LNHDA, CDR2 SQIVND (reference sequence). V shed 6 bases and J 8 bases; nucleotides not matched to a gene: 19. This CDR3 has 18 residues. The CDR3 loop reads CASRTRDRGLLTALGYTF. In DNA form, the CDR3 reads TGTGCCAGTAGGACTCGGGACAGGGGGCTTCTAACTGCCCTGGGCTACACCTTC.

This clone was seen a handful of times. V and J are TRBV5-1 and TRBJ1-2; 7 positions agree with TRBD1. Germline V lookup: CDR1 SGHRS, CDR2 YFSETQ. The CDR3 is made up of 15 amino acids. J was trimmed by 0 bases and V by 3 bases; bases with no gene match: 5. The CDR3 region is CASSSRTGSNYGYTF. As DNA, the CDR3 is TGCGCCAGCAGCTCCCGGACAGGTTCTAACTATGGCTACACCTTC.

The chain is built from TRBV5-1 and TRBJ2-1, with a tentative D call TRBD1 (6 bases). CDR1 SGHRS and CDR2 YFSETQ come from the germline V gene. This CDR3 spans 15 amino acids. Trimming took off 6 bases at V and 3 bases at J, with 16 bases between the two ends. The CDR3 DNA is TGCGCCAGCACCCCCACCGGACAGCTCTACAATGAGCAGTTCTTC. This encodes CASTPTGQLYNEQFF.

This rearrangement joins TRBV10-2 to TRBJ2-7, with 15 bases matching TRBD2. This CDR3 contains 17 residues. Unmatched junction bases numbered 6, after V lost 2 bases and J lost 4 bases. Germline V gene data show CDR1 as WSHSY and CDR2 as SAAADI. This chain's CDR3 is CASSEMGLAGGNYEQYF. For the CDR3, the DNA is TGCGCCAGCAGTGAGATGGGACTAGCGGGAGGTAATTACGAGCAGTACTTC.

For the CDR3, the DNA is TGTGCCAGCACTTTGGGACAGGGGAACACTGAAGCTTTCTTT. It yields the protein CASTLGQGNTEAFF. The chain carries TRBV6-6 and TRBJ1-1; the match to TRBD1 covers 9 bases. The ends lost 7 bases at V and 1 base at J; junction bases unmatched: 4. The germline gives CDR1 MNHNY, CDR2 SVGAGI (reference sequence). The CDR3 sequence is 14 residues long.

V gene TRBV6-5 combines with J gene TRBJ2-7; TRBD2 matches 9 bases. Unmatched junction bases numbered 10, after V lost 0 bases and J lost 7 bases. Germline V gene lookup returns CDR1 MNHEY and CDR2 SVGAGI. This CDR3 has 16 amino acids. CDR3 sequence: CASSYSNRAGGGEQYF. The CDR3 DNA reads as TGTGCCAGCAGTTACTCGAATCGAGCGGGAGGCGGAGAGCAGTACTTC.

The J gene is TRBJ1-5, the V gene TRBV10-3, with TRBD1 matching 7 bases. CDR3 length: 13 residues. Losses at the gene ends were 6 bases for V and 7 bases for J; bases not matched to a gene: 6. From germline, CDR1 is ENHRY and CDR2 SYGVKD. This CDR3 is CAISDREEQPQHF. CDR3 in DNA: TGTGCCATCAGCGACAGGGAGGAACAGCCCCAGCATTTT.

CDR3 region: CASSVGLGAGHYNEQFF. The CDR3 nucleotides read TGTGCCAGCAGCGTAGGGTTGGGAGCGGGCCACTACAATGAGCAGTTCTTC. The V call is TRBV9, the J call TRBJ2-1; D possibly corresponds to TRBD2 (6 bases). The CDR3 runs 17 residues. V was cut by 0 bases and J by 3 bases, with 16 bases left in between. The germline CDR1 and CDR2 sequences are SGDLS and YYNGEE.

V gene TRBV27 combines with J gene TRBJ2-4; perhaps TRBD2 as D (6 bases). This CDR3 contains 14 residues. V gave up 3 bases and J gave up 0 bases, with 6 bases separating them. CDR1 MNHEY and CDR2 SMNVEV come from the germline V gene (reference sequence). CDR3 in DNA: TGTGCCAGCAGTTTGCGGGGAGCCAAAAACATTCAGTACTTC. It specifies CASSLRGAKNIQYF.